This TCR beta chain was observed in a study of control samples from healthy donors and cancer patients. Germline V lookup: CDR1 SGHVS, CDR2 FQNEAQ. The CDR3 totals 16 residues. Germline trimming cut 3 bases from V and 7 bases from J; bases unmatched to any gene: 9. Repertoires were generated with immunoSEQ multiplex PCR, while TCRdb's copy carries only in-frame clones and drops some. The data hold 100,000 or so clones, with around 87% observed a single time. The TCR comes from a woman between 45 and 60 years old in good health. Sequencing was done on a sample of blood. The J gene is TRBJ2-2, the V gene TRBV7-8; 9 nucleotides align to TRBD1. CDR3 protein: CASSFRDREVHGELFF. The CDR3 nucleotides read TGTGCCAGCAGCTTCAGGGACAGGGAGGTTCACGGGGAGCTGTTTTTT.